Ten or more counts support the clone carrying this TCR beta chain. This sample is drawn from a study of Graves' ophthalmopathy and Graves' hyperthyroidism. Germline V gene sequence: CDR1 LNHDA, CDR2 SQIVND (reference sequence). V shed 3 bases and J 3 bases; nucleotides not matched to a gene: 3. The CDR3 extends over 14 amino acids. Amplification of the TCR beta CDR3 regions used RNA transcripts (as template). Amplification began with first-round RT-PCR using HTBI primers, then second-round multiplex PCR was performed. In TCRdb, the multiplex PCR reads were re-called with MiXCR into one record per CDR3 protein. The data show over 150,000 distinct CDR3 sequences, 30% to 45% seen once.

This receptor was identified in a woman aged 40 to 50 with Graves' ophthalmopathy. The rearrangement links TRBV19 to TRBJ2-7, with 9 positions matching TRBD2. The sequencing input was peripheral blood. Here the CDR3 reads CASSISGRFYEQYF. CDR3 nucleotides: TGTGCCAGTAGTATTAGCGGGAGATTCTACGAGCAGTACTTC.